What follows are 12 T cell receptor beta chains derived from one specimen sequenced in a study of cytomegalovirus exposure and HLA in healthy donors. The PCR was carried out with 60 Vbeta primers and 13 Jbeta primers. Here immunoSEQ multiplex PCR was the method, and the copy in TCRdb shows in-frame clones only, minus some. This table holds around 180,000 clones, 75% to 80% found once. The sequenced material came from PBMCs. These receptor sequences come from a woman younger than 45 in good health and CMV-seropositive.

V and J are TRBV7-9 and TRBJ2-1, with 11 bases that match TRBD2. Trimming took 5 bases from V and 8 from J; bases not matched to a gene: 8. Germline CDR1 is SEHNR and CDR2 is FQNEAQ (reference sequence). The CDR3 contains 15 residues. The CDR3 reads CASSARTSGFDEQFF. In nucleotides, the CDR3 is TGTGCCAGCAGCGCTAGGACTAGCGGGTTTGATGAGCAGTTCTTC.

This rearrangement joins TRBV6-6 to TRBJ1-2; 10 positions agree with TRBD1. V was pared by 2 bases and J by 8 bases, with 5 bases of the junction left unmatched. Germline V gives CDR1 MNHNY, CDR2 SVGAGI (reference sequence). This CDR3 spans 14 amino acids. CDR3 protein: CASSYPDRGRGYTF. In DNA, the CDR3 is TGTGCCAGCAGTTACCCCGACAGGGGGCGAGGCTACACCTTC.

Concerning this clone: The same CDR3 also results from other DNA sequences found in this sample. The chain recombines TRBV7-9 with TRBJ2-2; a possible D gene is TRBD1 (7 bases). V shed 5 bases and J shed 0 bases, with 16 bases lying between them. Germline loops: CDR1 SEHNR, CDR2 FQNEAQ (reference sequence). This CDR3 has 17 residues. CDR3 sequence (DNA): TGTGCCAGCAGCACTCCTGGAGGGGGCGCGAACACCGGGGAGCTGTTTTTT. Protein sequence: CASSTPGGGANTGELFF. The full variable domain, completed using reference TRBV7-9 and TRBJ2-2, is DTGVSQNPRHKITKRGQNVTFRCDPISEHNRLYWYRQTLGQGPEFLTYFQNEAQLEKSRLLSDRFSAERPKGSFSTLEIQRTEQGDSAMYLCASSTPGGGANTGELFFGEGSRLTVL.

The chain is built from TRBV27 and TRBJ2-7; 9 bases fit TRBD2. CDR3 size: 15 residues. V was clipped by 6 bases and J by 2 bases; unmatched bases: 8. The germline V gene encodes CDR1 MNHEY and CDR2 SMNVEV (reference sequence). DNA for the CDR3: TGTGCCAGCAGGACCCCTGCTAGCGGGGCCTACGAGCAGTACTTC. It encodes CASRTPASGAYEQYF.

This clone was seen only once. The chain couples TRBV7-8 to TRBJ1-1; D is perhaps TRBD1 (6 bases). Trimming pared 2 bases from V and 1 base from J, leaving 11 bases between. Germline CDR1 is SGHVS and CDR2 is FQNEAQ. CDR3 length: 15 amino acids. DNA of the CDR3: TGTGCCAGCAGCTTATGGGGAGGGGGGAACACTGAAGCTTTCTTT. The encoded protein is CASSLWGGGNTEAFF.

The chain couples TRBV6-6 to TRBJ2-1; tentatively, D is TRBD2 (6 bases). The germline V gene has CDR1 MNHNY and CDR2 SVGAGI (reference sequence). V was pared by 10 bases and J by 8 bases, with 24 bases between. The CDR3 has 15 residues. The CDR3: CATVSRTTGHDEQFF. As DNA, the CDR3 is TGTGCCACCGTAAGCCGGACTACCGGTCACGATGAGCAGTTCTTC.

In nucleotides, the CDR3 is TGCGCCAGCAGCTTTGGACAGTCGTACGAGCAGTACTTC. Translated, it gives CASSFGQSYEQYF. The gene calls are TRBV5-1 and TRBJ2-7, with D maybe TRBD1 (6 bases). The CDR3 loop spans 13 amino acids. Germline CDR1 is SGHRS and CDR2 is YFSETQ. Between the trimmed V and J ends, which lost 2 bases and 4 bases, there was a span of 10 bases.

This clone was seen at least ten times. The CDR3 is CASSDDREGTDTQYF. DNA of the CDR3: TGCGCCAGCAGCGACGACAGGGAGGGCACAGATACGCAGTATTTT. The chain carries TRBV5-1 and TRBJ2-3, with a tentative D call TRBD1 (7 bases). CDR1 is SGHRS and CDR2 is YFSETQ in the germline V gene. There are 15 residues in the CDR3. V lost 4 bases, J lost 1 base, and 13 bases lay in between.

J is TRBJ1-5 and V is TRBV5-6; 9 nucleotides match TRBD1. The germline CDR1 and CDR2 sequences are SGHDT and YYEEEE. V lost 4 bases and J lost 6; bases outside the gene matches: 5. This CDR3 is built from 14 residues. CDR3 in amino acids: CASSLGTGFQPQHF. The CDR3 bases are TGTGCCAGCAGCCTAGGGACAGGGTTTCAGCCCCAGCATTTT.

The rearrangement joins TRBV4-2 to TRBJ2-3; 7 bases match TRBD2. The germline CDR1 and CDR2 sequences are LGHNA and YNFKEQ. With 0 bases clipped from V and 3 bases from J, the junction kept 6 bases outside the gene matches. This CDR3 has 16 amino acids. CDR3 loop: CASSQDGGSLTDTQYF. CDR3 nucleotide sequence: TGTGCCAGCAGCCAAGACGGCGGGAGCCTGACAGATACGCAGTATTTT.

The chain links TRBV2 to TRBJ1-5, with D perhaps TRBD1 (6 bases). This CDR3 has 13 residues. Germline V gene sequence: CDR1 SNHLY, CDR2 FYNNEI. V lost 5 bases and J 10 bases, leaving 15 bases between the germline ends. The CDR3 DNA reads TGTGCCAGCAGTAGACAGGACTCGGGTCCCCAGCATTTT. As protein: CASSRQDSGPQHF.

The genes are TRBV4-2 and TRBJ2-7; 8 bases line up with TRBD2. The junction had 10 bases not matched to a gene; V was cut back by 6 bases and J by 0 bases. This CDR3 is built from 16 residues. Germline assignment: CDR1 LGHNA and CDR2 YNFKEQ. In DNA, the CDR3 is TGTGCCAGCAGTCACACGGGGCGGGGGGCCTCCTACGAGCAGTACTTC. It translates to CASSHTGRGASYEQYF.